Listed below are T cell receptor beta chains from one sample, sequenced in a study of cytomegalovirus exposure and HLA in healthy donors. Libraries were prepared by immunoSEQ multiplex PCR; TCRdb keeps only in-frame clonotypes and omits some of them. The sample yields 80,000 to 95,000 clones, 60% to 70% seen once. The sample comprised PBMCs. The source is a woman in her 30s in good health and CMV-seronegative. Each CDR3 is given with its conserved first and last residue. The D gene is left open where the match is weak. Some rows have no size entry. The others give once, few or many, or a class for an expanded clone.

abundance,j_gene,v_gene,d_gene,CDR3nt,CDR3aa
NA,TRBJ2-2,TRBV7-3,NA,TGTGCCAGCAGCCCGAGGAGGTCCGGGGAGCTGTTTTTT,CASSPRRSGELFF
few,TRBJ2-6,TRBV19,TRBD1,TGTGCCAGTAGCCCCGGACAGGATTCCTCTGGGGCCAACGTCCTGACTTTC,CASSPGQDSSGANVLTF
NA,TRBJ2-1,TRBV27,NA,TGTGCCAGCAGTTTATCTGGGAGCAGCGGTAAGGGGCAGTTCTTC,CASSLSGSSGKGQFF
few,TRBJ1-3,TRBV6-5,TRBD1,TGTGCCAGCAGACCGGGACAGGGCCCTGGAAACACCATATATTTT,CASRPGQGPGNTIYF
few,TRBJ1-1,TRBV18,NA,TGTGCCAGCTCACCACGGGAGGTCGCGAACACTGAAGCTTTCTTT,CASSPREVANTEAFF
NA,TRBJ2-2,TRBV19,TRBD2,TGTGCCAGTAGTATGACTAGCCTTTCCGGGGAGCTGTTTTTT,CASSMTSLSGELFF
NA,TRBJ2-3,TRBV7-2,NA,TGTGCCAGCAGCAACCGGGCAGATACGCAGTATTTT,CASSNRADTQYF
NA,TRBJ1-2,TRBV7-9,NA,TGTGCCAGCAGCCCCCCGGGGTGGACAGCTAACTATGGCTACACCTTC,CASSPPGWTANYGYTF
NA,TRBJ2-7,TRBV30,TRBD1,TGTGCCTGGCAACAAAGGACAGGGGTTTCCTACGAGCAGTACTTC,CAWQQRTGVSYEQYF
NA,TRBJ2-3,TRBV5-6,TRBD2,TGTGCCAGCAGCTTCGTAATAGCGGGAGTCGAGGATACGCAGTATTTT,CASSFVIAGVEDTQYF
NA,TRBJ2-7,TRBV7-8,NA,TGTGCCAGCAGCTCGGGAGTGGCGTTTTACGAGCAGTACTTC,CASSSGVAFYEQYF
NA,TRBJ2-7,TRBV6-5,NA,TGTGCCAGCAGGCCTGCTCGGGGGAACTACGAGCAGTACTTC,CASRPARGNYEQYF
NA,TRBJ1-2,TRBV6-1,TRBD1,TGTGCCAGCAGTGCCCAATCCACGACAGGGGCCAAACACTATGGCTACACCTTC,CASSAQSTTGAKHYGYTF
NA,TRBJ2-3,TRBV4-3,NA,TGCGCCAGCAGCCCCCGTGGGAGTGGAACAGATACGCAGTATTTT,CASSPRGSGTDTQYF
NA,TRBJ1-1,TRBV7-6,NA,TGTGCCAGCAGCTTACAGGGTAACACTGAAGCTTTCTTT,CASSLQGNTEAFF
NA,TRBJ1-2,TRBV4-1,TRBD1,TGCGCCAGCAGCCCCAGACAGGGGTACGACTATGGCTACACCTTC,CASSPRQGYDYGYTF
few,TRBJ2-3,TRBV7-9,TRBD2,TGTGCCAGCAGCCGAGCGGGGGGTAGCACAGATACGCAGTATTTT,CASSRAGGSTDTQYF
NA,TRBJ2-7,TRBV11-2,NA,TGTGCCAGCAGCTCATCTACTCACTACGAGCAGTACTTC,CASSSSTHYEQYF
few,TRBJ2-2,TRBV2,NA,TGTGCCACCAACCTGAACAGGGACGCCGGGGAGCTGTTTTTT,CATNLNRDAGELFF
NA,TRBJ1-1,TRBV6-5,NA,TGTGCCAGCAGTTACTCGCGGGACACTGAAGCTTTCTTT,CASSYSRDTEAFF
few,TRBJ1-4,TRBV9,NA,TGTGCCAGCAGCGCAGTACTAGGGGAAAAACTGTTTTTT,CASSAVLGEKLFF
NA,TRBJ2-7,TRBV11-1,NA,TGTGCCAGCGGAAACAGTGCCTACGAGCAGTACTTC,CASGNSAYEQYF
NA,TRBJ2-3,TRBV6-4,TRBD2,TGTGCCAGCTCCTCGGGGGGGGAGAGAACAGATACGCAGTATTTT,CASSSGGERTDTQYF
NA,TRBJ1-6,TRBV7-9,NA,TGTGCCAGCAGCTTCCAGGGGACCTATAATTCACCCCTCCACTTT,CASSFQGTYNSPLHF
NA,TRBJ2-3,TRBV9,TRBD2,TGTGCCAGCAGCCCACAACCCCTCGCGCGGGGGAGGGCAGATACGCAGTATTTT,CASSPQPLARGRADTQYF
few,TRBJ2-7,TRBV5-1,NA,TGCGCCAGCAGCTTTCAGGGGAGCTACGAGCAGTACTTC,CASSFQGSYEQYF
once,TRBJ2-7,TRBV5-6,NA,TGTGCCAGCAGCTGGAGGGGTGAGCAGTACTTC,CASSWRGEQYF
NA,TRBJ1-4,TRBV27,NA,TGTGCCAGCAGTTTTGTGGCAGGGTGGGAAAAACTGTTTTTT,CASSFVAGWEKLFF
NA,TRBJ1-5,TRBV19,NA,TGTGCCAGTAGTAAAGTACAGAACTATCAGCCCCAGCATTTT,CASSKVQNYQPQHF
NA,TRBJ2-3,TRBV11-1,NA,TGTGCCAGCAGCCCCGAGACACTAGTATCAGATACGCAGTATTTT,CASSPETLVSDTQYF
few,TRBJ1-1,TRBV11-2,NA,TGTGCCAGCAGCTTATCCTCTTGGAGCCCTGAGTCAGCTTTCTTT,CASSLSSWSPESAFF
NA,TRBJ1-3,TRBV5-6,NA,TGTGCCAGCAGCTTAATCAGGACTGGAAACACCATATATTTT,CASSLIRTGNTIYF
NA,TRBJ1-1,TRBV7-9,NA,TGTGCCAGCAGCTTAGATTTCAGTAACACTGAAGCTTTCTTT,CASSLDFSNTEAFF
NA,TRBJ1-3,TRBV7-2,TRBD1,TGTGCCAGCAGAACAGGACAGGGGGGAAACACCATATATTTT,CASRTGQGGNTIYF
few,TRBJ2-1,TRBV5-1,TRBD2,TGCGCCAGCAGCCCACTAGCGGGGAATGAGCAGTTCTTC,CASSPLAGNEQFF
NA,TRBJ1-5,TRBV6-6,NA,TGTGCCAGCAGGCCTGAGATAAATCAGCCCCAGCATTTT,CASRPEINQPQHF
few,TRBJ2-2,TRBV9,TRBD1,TGTGCCAGCAGCCCTGACAGGGGGCTGACCGGGGAGCTGTTTTTT,CASSPDRGLTGELFF
once,TRBJ2-1,TRBV11-2,TRBD1,TGTGCCAACTCCCTCTTCAGACGACAGGGGGCCTACAATGAGCAGTTCTTC,CANSLFRRQGAYNEQFF
NA,TRBJ1-5,TRBV28,NA,TGTGCCAGCAGTTTTAGAAGGGGCCTTCCTCCTCATAGCAATCAGCCCCAGCATTTT,CASSFRRGLPPHSNQPQHF
NA,TRBJ1-1,TRBV6-6,TRBD1,TGTGCCAGCAGTTTCCGACAGGGTTTGAACACTGAAGCTTTCTTT,CASSFRQGLNTEAFF
NA,TRBJ2-5,TRBV6-5,TRBD2,TGTGCCAGCAGTTACTCCGGGGGGGAGACCCAGTACTTC,CASSYSGGETQYF
NA,TRBJ2-7,TRBV6-5,NA,TGTGCCAGCAGCAACCGTCTGACAGGCAATAGGTACTTC,CASSNRLTGNRYF
few,TRBJ1-5,TRBV7-9,TRBD1,TGTGCCAGCAGCCCCTGGACAGGTACCCCTCAGCCCCAGCATTTT,CASSPWTGTPQPQHF
NA,TRBJ1-1,TRBV4-1,TRBD1,TGCGCCAGCAGCCTATTAGAGGGGGCGAACACTGAAGCTTTCTTT,CASSLLEGANTEAFF
NA,TRBJ1-1,TRBV11-2,TRBD1,TGTGCCAGCAGCTTAGATTTGGTACAGGGGTCGAACACTGAAGCTTTCTTT,CASSLDLVQGSNTEAFF
NA,TRBJ1-2,TRBV10-3,TRBD1,TGTGCCATCAGTCGGGACAGGGGGGACTATGGCTACACCTTC,CAISRDRGDYGYTF
few,TRBJ2-3,TRBV14,TRBD2,TGTGCCAGCAGCCAGTCGTTTATTAGCGGGGGGGCAGATACGCAGTATTTT,CASSQSFISGGADTQYF
NA,TRBJ2-7,TRBV27,NA,TGTGCCAGCAGTCCCTCCCGCGGGGAGGGGGCCTACGAGCAGTACTTC,CASSPSRGEGAYEQYF
few,TRBJ2-3,TRBV7-3,NA,TGTGCCAGCAGCTTGCTAGGGGCTCACACAGATACGCAGTATTTT,CASSLLGAHTDTQYF
few,TRBJ2-7,TRBV5-6,NA,TGTGCCAGCAGCTTCAGTTCATTATCCTACGAGCAGTACTTC,CASSFSSLSYEQYF
NA,TRBJ1-2,TRBV9,TRBD1,TGTGCCAGCAGCCCTTGGACAGGGGGAAACTATGGCTACACCTTC,CASSPWTGGNYGYTF
once,TRBJ2-5,TRBV7-2,TRBD2,TGTGCCAGCAGCCCTGGACTAGCAGAAGAGACCCAGTACTTC,CASSPGLAEETQYF
NA,TRBJ1-5,TRBV5-6,NA,TGTGCCAGCAGCCCCCCGTGGGGCCACGGTTGGGGCAATCAGCCCCAGCATTTT,CASSPPWGHGWGNQPQHF
NA,TRBJ2-7,TRBV11-2,NA,TGTGCCAGCAGCCCAATTACAGGGTTAGGGATCGAGCAGTACTTC,CASSPITGLGIEQYF
NA,TRBJ2-2,TRBV11-2,TRBD2,TGTGCCAGCAGCTTAGGGCGCGGGGCCGGGAGGGACACCGGGGAGCTGTTTTTT,CASSLGRGAGRDTGELFF
NA,TRBJ1-2,TRBV7-2,TRBD1,TGTGCCAGCAGCGGCTCCGGGACAGCTAACTATGGCTACACCTTC,CASSGSGTANYGYTF
NA,TRBJ2-1,TRBV7-9,TRBD2,TGTGCCAGCAGCTTAGGGCTAGCGGGGGGGACCAATGAGCAGTTCTTC,CASSLGLAGGTNEQFF
few,TRBJ1-2,TRBV25-1,TRBD1,TGTGCCAGCAGTGAATCCCTAGCCGGGACAGGGCAACCATATGGCTACACCTTC,CASSESLAGTGQPYGYTF
NA,TRBJ2-5,TRBV9,NA,TGTGCCAGCAGCTCGGCAGGGGCTCAAGAGACCCAGTACTTC,CASSSAGAQETQYF
NA,TRBJ2-7,TRBV18,NA,TGTGCCAGCTCACCAGGAGGCGGTGCCACCTACGAGCAGTACTTC,CASSPGGGATYEQYF